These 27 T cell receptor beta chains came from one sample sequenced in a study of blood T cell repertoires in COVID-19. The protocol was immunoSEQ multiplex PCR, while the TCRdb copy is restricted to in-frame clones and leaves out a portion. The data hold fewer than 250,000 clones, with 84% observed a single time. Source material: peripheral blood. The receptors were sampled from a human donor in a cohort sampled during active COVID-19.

Here the CDR3 reads CSVESGMGEKLFF. In DNA, the CDR3 is TGCAGCGTTGAGTCAGGGATGGGGGAAAAACTGTTTTTT. The rearrangement uses TRBV29-1 and TRBJ1-4, with D possibly TRBD1 on 5 matching bases. CDR1 is SQVTM, CDR2 ANQGSEA, per germline. The CDR3 contains 13 residues. Trimming removed 3 bases from V and 8 bases from J, with 13 bases in between.

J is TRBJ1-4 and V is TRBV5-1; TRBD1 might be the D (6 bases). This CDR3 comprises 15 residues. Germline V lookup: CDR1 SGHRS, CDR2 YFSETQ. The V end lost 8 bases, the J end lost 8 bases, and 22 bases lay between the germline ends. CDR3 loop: CARHRVVGSREKLFF. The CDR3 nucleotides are TGCGCCAGACACAGGGTGGTTGGGTCTAGGGAAAAACTGTTTTTT.

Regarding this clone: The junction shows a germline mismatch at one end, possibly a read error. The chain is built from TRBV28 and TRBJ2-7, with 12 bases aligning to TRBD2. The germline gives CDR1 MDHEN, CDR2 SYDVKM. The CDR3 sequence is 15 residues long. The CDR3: CASSSGLAGTYEQYF. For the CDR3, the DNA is TGTGCTAGCAGTTCCGGACTAGCGGGGACCTACGAGCAGTACTTC.

This chain's CDR3 is CARACPSQGRLENTEAFF. The CDR3 DNA is TGTGCCAGAGCATGCCCCTCACAGGGTAGGTTGGAGAACACTGAAGCTTTCTTT. The V call is TRBV21-1, the J call TRBJ1-1; the table calls TRBD1, which could not be checked here. TRBV21-1 is described as a pseudogene. The CDR3 is 18 residues long.

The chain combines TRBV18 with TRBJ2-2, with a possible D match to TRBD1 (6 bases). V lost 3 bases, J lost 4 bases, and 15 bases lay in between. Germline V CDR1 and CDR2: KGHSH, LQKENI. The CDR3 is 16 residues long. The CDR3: CASSPMAARGTGELFF. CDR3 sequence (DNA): TGTGCCAGCTCACCCATGGCGGCCAGGGGCACCGGGGAGCTGTTTTTT. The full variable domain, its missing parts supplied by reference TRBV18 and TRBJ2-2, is NAGVMQNPRHLVRRRGQEARLRCSPMKGHSHVYWYRQLPEEGLKFMVYLQKENIIDESGMPKERFSAEFPKEGPSILRIQQVVRGDSAAYFCASSPMAARGTGELFFGEGSRLTVL.

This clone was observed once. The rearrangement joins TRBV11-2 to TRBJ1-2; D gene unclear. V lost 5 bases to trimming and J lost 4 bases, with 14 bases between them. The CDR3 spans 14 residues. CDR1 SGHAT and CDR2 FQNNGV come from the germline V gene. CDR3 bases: TGTGCCAGCAGCCCCCATGCAGGCACCTATGGCTACACCTTC. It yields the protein CASSPHAGTYGYTF.

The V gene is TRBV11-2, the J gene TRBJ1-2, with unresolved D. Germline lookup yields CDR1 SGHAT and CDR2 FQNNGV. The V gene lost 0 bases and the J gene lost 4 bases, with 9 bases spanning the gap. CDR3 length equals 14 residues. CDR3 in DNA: TGTGCCAGCAGCTTAGATCCCCTGGCCTATGGCTACACCTTC. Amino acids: CASSLDPLAYGYTF.

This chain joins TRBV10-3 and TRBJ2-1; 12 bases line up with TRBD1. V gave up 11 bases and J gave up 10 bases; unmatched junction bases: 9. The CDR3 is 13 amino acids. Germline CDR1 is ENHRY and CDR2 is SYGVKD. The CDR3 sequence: CAHTGTGGEEQFF. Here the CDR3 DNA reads TGTGCCCACACCGGGACAGGGGGCGAGGAGCAGTTCTTC.

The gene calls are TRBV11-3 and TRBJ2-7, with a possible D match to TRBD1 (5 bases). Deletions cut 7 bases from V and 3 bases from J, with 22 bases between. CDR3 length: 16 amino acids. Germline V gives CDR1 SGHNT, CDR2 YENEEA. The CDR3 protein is CASKEITGMLFYEQYV. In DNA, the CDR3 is TGTGCCAGCAAAGAAATAACAGGAATGCTTTTCTACGAGCAGTACGTC.

In DNA form, the CDR3 reads TGTGCCAGCAGCTTAGACGGACAAAATGCTTTCTTT. Residues: CASSLDGQNAFF. J is TRBJ1-1 and V is TRBV7-6, with D possibly TRBD1 on 5 matching bases. The germline gives CDR1 SGHVS, CDR2 FNYEAQ. Trimming shortened V by 1 base and J by 11 bases, and 11 bases separated the two germline ends. This CDR3 is 12 amino acids long.

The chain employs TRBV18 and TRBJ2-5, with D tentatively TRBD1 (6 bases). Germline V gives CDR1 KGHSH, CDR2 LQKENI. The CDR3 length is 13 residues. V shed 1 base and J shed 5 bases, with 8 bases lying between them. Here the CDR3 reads CASSPRDRETQYF. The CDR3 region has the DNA TGTGCCAGCTCACCACGAGACAGGGAGACCCAGTACTTC.

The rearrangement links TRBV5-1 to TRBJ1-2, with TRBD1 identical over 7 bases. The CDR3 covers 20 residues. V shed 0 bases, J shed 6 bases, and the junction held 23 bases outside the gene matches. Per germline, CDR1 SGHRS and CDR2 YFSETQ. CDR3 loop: CASSLDRGGRITPTEHGYTF. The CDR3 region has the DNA TGCGCCAGCAGCTTGGACAGGGGAGGCAGAATAACCCCTACTGAGCATGGCTACACCTTC.

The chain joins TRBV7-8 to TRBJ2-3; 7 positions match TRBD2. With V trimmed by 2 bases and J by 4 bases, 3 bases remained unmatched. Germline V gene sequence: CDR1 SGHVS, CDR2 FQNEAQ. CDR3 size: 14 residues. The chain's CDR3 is CASSLRDYSDTQYF. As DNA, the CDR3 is TGTGCCAGCAGCTTACGGGACTATTCAGATACGCAGTATTTT. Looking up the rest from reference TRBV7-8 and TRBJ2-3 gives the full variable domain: GAGVSQSPRYKVAKRGQDVALRCDPISGHVSLFWYQQALGQGPEFLTYFQNEAQLDKSGLPSDRFFAERPEGSVSTLKIQRTQQEDSAVYLCASSLRDYSDTQYFGPGTRLTVL.

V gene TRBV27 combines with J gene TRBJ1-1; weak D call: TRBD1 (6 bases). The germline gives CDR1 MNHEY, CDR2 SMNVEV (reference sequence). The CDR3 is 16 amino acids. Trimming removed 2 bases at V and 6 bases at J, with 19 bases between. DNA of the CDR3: TGTGCCAGCAGTTTAGCAGGGGTCCGTGGCGTCTCTGAAGCTTTCTTT. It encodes CASSLAGVRGVSEAFF.

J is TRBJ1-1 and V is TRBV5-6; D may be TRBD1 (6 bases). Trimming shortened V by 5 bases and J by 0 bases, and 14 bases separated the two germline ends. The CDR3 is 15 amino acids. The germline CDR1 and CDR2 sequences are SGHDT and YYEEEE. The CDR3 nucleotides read TGTGCCAGCAGTCGTAGGCAGGGGATGAACACTGAAGCTTTCTTT. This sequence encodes CASSRRQGMNTEAFF.

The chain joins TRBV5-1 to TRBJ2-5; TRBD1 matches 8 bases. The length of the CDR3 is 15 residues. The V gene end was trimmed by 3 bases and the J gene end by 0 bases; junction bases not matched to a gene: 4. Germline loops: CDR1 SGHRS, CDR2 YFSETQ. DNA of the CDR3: TGCGCCAGCAGCTCCGGACAGGGAAACCAAGAGACCCAGTACTTC. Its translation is CASSSGQGNQETQYF.

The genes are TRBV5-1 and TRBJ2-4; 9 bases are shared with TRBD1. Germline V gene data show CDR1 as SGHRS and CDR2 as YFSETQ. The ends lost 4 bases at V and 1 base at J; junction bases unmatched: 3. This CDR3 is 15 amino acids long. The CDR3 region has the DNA TGCGCCAGCAGCATAGGGACAGGGGCCAAAAACATTCAGTACTTC. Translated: CASSIGTGAKNIQYF.

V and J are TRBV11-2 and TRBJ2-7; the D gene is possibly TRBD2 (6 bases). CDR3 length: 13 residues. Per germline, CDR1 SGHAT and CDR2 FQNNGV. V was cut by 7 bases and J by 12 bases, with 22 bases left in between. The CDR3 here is CASTSRLAEGAYF. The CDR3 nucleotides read TGTGCCAGCACCTCGCGACTGGCGGAGGGAGCGTACTTC.

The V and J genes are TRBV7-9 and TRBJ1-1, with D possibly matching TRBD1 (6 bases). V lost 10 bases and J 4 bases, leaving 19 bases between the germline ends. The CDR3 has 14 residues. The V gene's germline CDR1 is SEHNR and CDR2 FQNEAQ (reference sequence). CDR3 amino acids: CATRTEQGRTEAFF. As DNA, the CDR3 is TGTGCCACCCGAACAGAACAGGGACGCACTGAAGCTTTCTTT.

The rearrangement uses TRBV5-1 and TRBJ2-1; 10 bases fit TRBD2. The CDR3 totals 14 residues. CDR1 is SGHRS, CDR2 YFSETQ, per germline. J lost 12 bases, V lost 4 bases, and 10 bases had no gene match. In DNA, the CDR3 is TGCGCCAGCAGCCTGGCTAGCGGGGGTGTAGTGCAGTTCTTC. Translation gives CASSLASGGVVQFF.

The CDR3 DNA is TGTGCCACTTACCCCCGGGGGGGCCTCGACGGGGAGCTGTTTTTT. As protein: CATYPRGGLDGELFF. This chain connects TRBV30 to TRBJ2-2; 8 bases are shared with TRBD2. Trimming removed 8 bases from V and 7 bases from J; junction bases left unmatched: 15. The length of the CDR3 is 15 residues. Germline-derived CDR1 and CDR2 are GTSNPN and SVGIG (reference sequence).

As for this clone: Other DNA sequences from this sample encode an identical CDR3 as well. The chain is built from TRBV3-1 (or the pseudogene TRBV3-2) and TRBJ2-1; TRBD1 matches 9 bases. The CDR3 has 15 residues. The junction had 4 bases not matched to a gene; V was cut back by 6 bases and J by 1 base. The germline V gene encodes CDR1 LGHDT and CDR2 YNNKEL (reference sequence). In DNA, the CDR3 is TGTGCCAGCAGTCCGGGACAGGGTTCCTACAATGAGCAGTTCTTC. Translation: CASSPGQGSYNEQFF.

The CDR3 here is CASGDRVGDGQPQHF. The CDR3 DNA sequence: TGTGCCAGCGGGGACAGGGTGGGGGACGGTCAGCCCCAGCATTTT. The chain combines TRBV6-6 with TRBJ1-5; TRBD1 matches at 9 bases. This CDR3 is 15 amino acids long. The ends lost 8 bases at V and 6 bases at J; junction bases unmatched: 11. Per germline, CDR1 MNHNY and CDR2 SVGAGI (reference sequence).

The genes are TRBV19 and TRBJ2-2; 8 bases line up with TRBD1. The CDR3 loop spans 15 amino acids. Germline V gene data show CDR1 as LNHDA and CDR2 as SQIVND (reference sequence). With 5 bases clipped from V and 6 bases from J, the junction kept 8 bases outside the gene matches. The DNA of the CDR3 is TGTGCCAGTAGTGTGGGACAGGCGGACGCCGGGGAGCTGTTTTTT. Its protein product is CASSVGQADAGELFF.

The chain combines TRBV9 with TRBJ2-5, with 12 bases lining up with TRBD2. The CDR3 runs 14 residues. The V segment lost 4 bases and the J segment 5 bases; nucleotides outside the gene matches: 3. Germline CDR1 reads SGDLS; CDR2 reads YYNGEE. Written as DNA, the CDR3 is TGTGCCAGCAGCACAGGGACTAGCGGGGAGACCCAGTACTTC. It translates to CASSTGTSGETQYF.

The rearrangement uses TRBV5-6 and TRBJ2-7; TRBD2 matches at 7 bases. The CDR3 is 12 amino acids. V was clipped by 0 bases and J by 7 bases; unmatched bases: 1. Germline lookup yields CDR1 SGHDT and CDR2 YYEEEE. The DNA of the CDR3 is TGTGCCAGCAGCTTGGCCGGGAGGGAGCAGTACGTC. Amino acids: CASSLAGREQYV.

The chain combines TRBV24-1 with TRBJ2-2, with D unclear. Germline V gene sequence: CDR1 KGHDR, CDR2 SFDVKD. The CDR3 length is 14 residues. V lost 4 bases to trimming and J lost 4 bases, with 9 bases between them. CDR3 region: CATSEASTTGELFF. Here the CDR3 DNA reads TGTGCCACCAGTGAAGCCTCCACCACCGGGGAGCTGTTTTTT.